This is a list of T cell receptor beta chains from one sample in a study of naive and memory T cell subsets. Using its own MiXCR run on the UMI-ligation and nested PCR reads, TCRdb lists one record per CDR3 protein. The table shows 130,000 to 150,000 distinct CDR3 sequences, with more than 15% occurring only once. The sequenced sample was naive CD4+ T cells from blood. Every receptor here comes from a human donor in good health. The CDR3 runs from the conserved cysteine through the conserved F or W.

V: TRBV5-6
J: TRBJ2-1
length: 13
CDR3: CASTFGRHNEQFF

V: TRBV7-9
J: TRBJ2-7
length: 14
CDR3: CASSFGLASYEQYF

V: TRBV20-1
J: TRBJ2-1
length: 13
CDR3: CSARDSLRNEQFF

V: TRBV28
J: TRBJ2-5
length: 15
CDR3: CASSSPLPGEKTQYF

V: TRBV28
J: TRBJ1-2
length: 13
CDR3: CASSLRDTGGYTF

V: TRBV10-1
J: TRBJ2-5
length: 14
CDR3: CASSVTGGEETQYF

V: TRBV7-2
J: TRBJ2-1
length: 16
CDR3: CASSRSSGSGLNEQFF

V: TRBV29-1
J: TRBJ2-3
length: 15
CDR3: CSVDTGLLSTDTQYF

V: TRBV7-9
J: TRBJ1-5
length: 16
CDR3: CASSFTHGTSNQPQHF

V: TRBV7-2
J: TRBJ2-5
length: 19
CDR3: CASSFQRLAGGSRQETQYF

V: TRBV14
J: TRBJ1-1
length: 13
CDR3: CASSQDLGREAFF

V: TRBV10-3
J: TRBJ2-3
length: 19
CDR3: CAISTTPGTSGGSTDTQYF

V: TRBV7-6
J: TRBJ2-1
length: 15
CDR3: CASSLGLPGGNEQFF

V: TRBV6-1
J: TRBJ2-2
length: 15
CDR3: CASRTLAANTGELFF

V: TRBV27
J: TRBJ2-7
length: 14
CDR3: CASSKGQLSYEQYF

V: TRBV29-1
J: TRBJ1-1
length: 13
CDR3: CSVAGVLNTEAFF

V: TRBV12-3/TRBV12-4
J: TRBJ2-2
length: 13
CDR3: CASSLRGGGELFF

V: TRBV4-1
J: TRBJ2-1
length: 15
CDR3: CASSQGGLAVNEQFF

V: TRBV20-1
J: TRBJ2-4
length: 14
CDR3: CSARHPGEGGIQYF

V: TRBV7-2
J: TRBJ2-5
length: 14
CDR3: CASSLGEVLKTQYF

V: TRBV7-9
J: TRBJ2-2
length: 16
CDR3: CASSLSGGDNTGELFF

V: TRBV5-4
J: TRBJ2-7
length: 15
CDR3: CASSLVGGIPSEQYF

V: TRBV14
J: TRBJ2-3
length: 17
CDR3: CASSQKDWYTSTDTQYF

V: TRBV7-8
J: TRBJ2-3
length: 15
CDR3: CASSLRTGAGDTQYF

V: TRBV7-9
J: TRBJ2-4
length: 15
CDR3: CASSPLAGVVNIQYF

V: TRBV20-1
J: TRBJ2-1
length: 15
CDR3: CSARGLAGVSNEQFF

V: TRBV2
J: TRBJ2-3
length: 17
CDR3: CASSERSRFLGTDTQYF

V: TRBV7-2
J: TRBJ2-2
length: 15
CDR3: CASSEAGVYTGELFF

V: TRBV12-3/TRBV12-4
J: TRBJ1-2
length: 12
CDR3: CASSFQGPSYTF

V: TRBV27
J: TRBJ1-1
length: 14
CDR3: CASSLNFVNTEAFF

V: TRBV28
J: TRBJ2-7
length: 15
CDR3: CASSLPPGTGDEQYF

V: TRBV20-1
J: TRBJ2-5
length: 15
CDR3: CSARGLAGPQETQYF

V: TRBV10-3
J: TRBJ2-7
length: 16
CDR3: CAIRTGQGERGYEQYF

V: TRBV7-2
J: TRBJ2-1
length: 19
CDR3: CASSLLGTSGRARVNEQFF

V: TRBV7-9
J: TRBJ2-7
length: 13
CDR3: CASSSGGTYEQYF

V: TRBV2
J: TRBJ2-5
length: 15
CDR3: CASSVARYYQETQYF

V: TRBV12-3/TRBV12-4
J: TRBJ2-3
length: 14
CDR3: CASSPAVGTDTQYF

V: TRBV25-1
J: TRBJ1-1
length: 16
CDR3: CASSEGRGDSNTEAFF

V: TRBV20-1
J: TRBJ2-3
length: 19
CDR3: CSASTELYRDRQRSDTQYF

V: TRBV28
J: TRBJ1-2
length: 14
CDR3: CASSLSGGVYGYTF

V: TRBV7-3
J: TRBJ1-4
length: 16
CDR3: CASSPGGRATNEKLFF

V: TRBV5-6
J: TRBJ2-5
length: 15
CDR3: CASSFYGTGEETQYF

V: TRBV6-6
J: TRBJ2-3
length: 17
CDR3: CASSYSPTGTGTDTQYF

V: TRBV5-1
J: TRBJ1-3
length: 15
CDR3: CASSDQGGPGNTIYF

V: TRBV15
J: TRBJ1-1
length: 20
CDR3: CATSRDMTGTEGARGTEAFF

V: TRBV7-8
J: TRBJ2-7
length: 14
CDR3: CASSSGRESYEQYF

V: TRBV18
J: TRBJ2-7
length: 15
CDR3: CASSPVAGRPYEQYF

V: TRBV6-2/TRBV6-3
J: TRBJ1-5
length: 14
CDR3: CASRRDGFNQPQHF

V: TRBV21-1
J: TRBJ2-3
length: 13
CDR3: CASRKGVPDTQYF